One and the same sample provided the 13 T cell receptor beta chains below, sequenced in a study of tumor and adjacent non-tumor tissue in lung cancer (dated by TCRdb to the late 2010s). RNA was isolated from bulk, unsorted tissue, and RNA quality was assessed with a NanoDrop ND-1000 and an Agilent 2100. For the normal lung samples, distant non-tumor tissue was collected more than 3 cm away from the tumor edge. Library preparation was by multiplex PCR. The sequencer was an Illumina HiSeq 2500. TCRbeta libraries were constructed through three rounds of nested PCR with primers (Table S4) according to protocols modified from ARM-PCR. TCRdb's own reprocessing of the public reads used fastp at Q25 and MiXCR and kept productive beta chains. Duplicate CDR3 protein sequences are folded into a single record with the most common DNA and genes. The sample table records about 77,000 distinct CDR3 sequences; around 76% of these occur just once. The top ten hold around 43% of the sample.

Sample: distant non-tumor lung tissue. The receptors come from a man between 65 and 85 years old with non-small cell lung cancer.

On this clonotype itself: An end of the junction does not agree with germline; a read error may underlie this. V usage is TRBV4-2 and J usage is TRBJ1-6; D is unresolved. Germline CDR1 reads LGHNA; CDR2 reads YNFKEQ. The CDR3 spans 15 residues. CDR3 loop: CANSQVGQFGSPLHF. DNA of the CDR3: TGTGCCAACAGCCAAGTCGGGCAGTTCGGGTCACCCCTCCACTTT.

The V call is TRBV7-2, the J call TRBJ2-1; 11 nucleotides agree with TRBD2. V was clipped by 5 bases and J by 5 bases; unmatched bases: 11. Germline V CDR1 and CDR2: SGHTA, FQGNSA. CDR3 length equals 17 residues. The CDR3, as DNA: TGTGCCAGCAGCCCCTCAGTAGCGGGAGGGGGGGACAATGAGCAGTTCTTC. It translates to CASSPSVAGGGDNEQFF.

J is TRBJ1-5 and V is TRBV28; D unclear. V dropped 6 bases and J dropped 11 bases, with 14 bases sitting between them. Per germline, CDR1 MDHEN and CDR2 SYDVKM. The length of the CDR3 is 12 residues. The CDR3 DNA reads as TGTGCCAGCAGGAAGTTGACCCACTCCCAGCATTTT. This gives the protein CASRKLTHSQHF.

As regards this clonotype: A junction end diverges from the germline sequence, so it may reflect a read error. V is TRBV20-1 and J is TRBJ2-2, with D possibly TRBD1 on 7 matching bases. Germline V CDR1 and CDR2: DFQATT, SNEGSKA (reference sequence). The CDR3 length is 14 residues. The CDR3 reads CSALAALNTGEVFF. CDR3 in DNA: TGCAGTGCGTTAGCGGCCCTAAACACAGGGGAGGTGTTTTTT.

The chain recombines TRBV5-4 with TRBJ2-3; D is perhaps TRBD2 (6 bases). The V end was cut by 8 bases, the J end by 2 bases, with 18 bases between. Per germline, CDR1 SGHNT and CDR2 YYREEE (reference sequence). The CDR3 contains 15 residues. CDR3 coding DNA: TGTGCCAGGAGCCCTACGGGGGTCCTCACAGATACGCAGTATTTT. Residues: CARSPTGVLTDTQYF.

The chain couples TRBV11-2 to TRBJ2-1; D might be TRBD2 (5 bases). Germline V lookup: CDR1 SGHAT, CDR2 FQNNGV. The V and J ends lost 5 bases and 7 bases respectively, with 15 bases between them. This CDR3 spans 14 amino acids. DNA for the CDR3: TGTGCCAGCAGCGAATCGTTAGAGGGAAATGAGCAGTTCTTC. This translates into CASSESLEGNEQFF.

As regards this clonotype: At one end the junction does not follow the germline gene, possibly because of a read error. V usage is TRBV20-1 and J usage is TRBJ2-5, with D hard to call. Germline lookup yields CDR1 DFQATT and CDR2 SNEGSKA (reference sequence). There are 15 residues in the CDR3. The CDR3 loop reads CSARREGSIQETLYF. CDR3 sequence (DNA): TGCAGTGCTAGAAGGGAAGGAAGTATACAAGAGACCCTGTACTTC.

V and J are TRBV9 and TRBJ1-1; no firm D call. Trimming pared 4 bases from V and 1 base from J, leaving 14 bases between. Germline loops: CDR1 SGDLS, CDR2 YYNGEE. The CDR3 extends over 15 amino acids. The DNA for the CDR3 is TGTGCCAGCAGCCCCACCGGAAGGGCGAACACTGAAGCTTTCTTT. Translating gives CASSPTGRANTEAFF.

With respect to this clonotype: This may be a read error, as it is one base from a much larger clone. The CDR3 coding sequence is TGCAGTGCTGGTTCGGGGGCACACACCGAGGAGCTGTTTTTT. Residues: CSAGSGAHTEELFF. This chain connects TRBV20-1 to TRBJ2-2; D possibly uses TRBD1 or TRBD2 (6 bases each). CDR1 DFQATT and CDR2 SNEGSKA come from the germline V gene (reference sequence). The CDR3 contains 14 residues.

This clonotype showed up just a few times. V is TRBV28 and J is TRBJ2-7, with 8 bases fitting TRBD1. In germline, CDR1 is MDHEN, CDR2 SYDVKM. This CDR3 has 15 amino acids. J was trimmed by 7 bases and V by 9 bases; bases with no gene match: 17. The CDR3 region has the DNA TGTGCCAGTGATTCGCAGGGGGCCACAAGGGGAGAGCAGTACTTC. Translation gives CASDSQGATRGEQYF.

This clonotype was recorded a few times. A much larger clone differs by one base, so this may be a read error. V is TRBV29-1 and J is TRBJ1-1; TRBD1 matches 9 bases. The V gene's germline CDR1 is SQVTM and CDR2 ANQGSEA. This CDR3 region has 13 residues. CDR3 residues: CSVETGGFTETFF. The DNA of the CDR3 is TGCAGCGTAGAGACAGGGGGTTTCACTGAAACTTTCTTT.

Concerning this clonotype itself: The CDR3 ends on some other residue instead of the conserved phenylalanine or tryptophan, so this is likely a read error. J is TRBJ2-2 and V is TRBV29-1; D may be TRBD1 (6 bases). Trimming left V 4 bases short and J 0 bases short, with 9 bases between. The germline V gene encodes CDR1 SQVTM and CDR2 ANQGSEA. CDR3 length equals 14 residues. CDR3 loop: CSVGGLANTGELFS. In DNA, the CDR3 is TGCAGCGTTGGGGGGCTTGCGAACACCGGGGAGCTGTTTTCT.

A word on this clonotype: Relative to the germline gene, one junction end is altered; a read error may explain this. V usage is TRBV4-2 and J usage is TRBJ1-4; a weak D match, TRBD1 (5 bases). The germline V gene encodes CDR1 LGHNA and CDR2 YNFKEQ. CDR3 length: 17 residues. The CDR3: CARSQVPLGVANEKLFF. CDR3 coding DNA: TGTGCGAGGAGCCAAGTACCGTTGGGGGTAGCTAATGAAAAGCTGTTTTTT.